The 23 T cell receptor beta chains given below trace back to one sample, sequenced in a study of T-cell memory formation after mild COVID-19. TCRdb re-analysed the 5' RACE reads in MiXCR, keeping a single row per CDR3 protein. The sample holds 30,000 to 45,000 distinct CDR3 sequences, roughly an eighth seen once. The sample taken for sequencing was PBMCs or a T cell subset sorted from them (not recorded which). The origin of the receptors is a man between 18 and 29 years old who had mild COVID-19 (a few samples of this study predate the infection). Cell type and time point are not known.

In this sample, this clonotype turned up many times. This chain connects TRBV5-6 to TRBJ1-2; no clear D. V was pared by 1 base and J by 8 bases, with 9 bases between. The CDR3 has 12 residues. Germline-derived CDR1 and CDR2 are SGHDT and YYEEEE. The CDR3 region has the DNA TGTGCCAGCAGCTTGTGGAGCTCCGGCTACACCTTC. Encoded protein: CASSLWSSGYTF. Using reference TRBV5-6 and TRBJ1-2 for the parts outside the CDR3, the full variable domain is DAGVTQSPTHLIKTRGQQVTLRCSPKSGHDTVSWYQQALGQGPQFIFQYYEEEERQRGNFPDRFSGHQFPNYSSELNVNALLLGDSALYLCASSLWSSGYTFGSGTRLTVV.

The genes are TRBV2 and TRBJ2-7; 8 bases map to TRBD1. V shed 3 bases and J 3 bases; nucleotides not matched to a gene: 4. CDR1 is SNHLY, CDR2 FYNNEI, per germline. This CDR3 is built from 14 residues. CDR3 sequence (DNA): TGTGCCAGCAGTGATACAGGGGGAGACTACGAGCAGTACTTC. It yields the protein CASSDTGGDYEQYF.

This clonotype was recorded at least ten times. V usage is TRBV20-1 and J usage is TRBJ2-6, with no clear D. Germline CDR1 is DFQATT and CDR2 is SNEGSKA (reference sequence). This CDR3 comprises 13 residues. Trimming took 2 bases from V and 0 from J, leaving 2 bases between them. CDR3 nucleotide sequence: TGCAGTGCTAGACGCTCTGGGGCCAACGTCCTGACTTTC. Translation gives CSARRSGANVLTF.

Only a few counts were recorded for this clonotype. This rearrangement joins TRBV30 to TRBJ1-1; D is possibly TRBD1 (6 bases). The V end lost 2 bases, the J end lost 7 bases, and 14 bases lay between the germline ends. CDR1 is GTSNPN and CDR2 is SVGIG in the germline V gene (reference sequence). There are 13 residues in the CDR3. The CDR3 DNA reads as TGTGCCTGGAGTTTGGAGGGGGTGAGTGAAGCTTTCTTT. This translates into CAWSLEGVSEAFF.

The rearrangement links TRBV7-2 to TRBJ1-2, with 10 bases lining up with TRBD1. From germline, CDR1 is SGHTA and CDR2 FQGNSA. Unmatched junction bases numbered 12, after V lost 4 bases and J lost 4 bases. The CDR3 totals 17 residues. The CDR3 DNA follows: TGTGCCAGCAGCTCCCTCTCCGGGACAGGGGTTTTCTATGGCTACACCTTC. Translated, it gives CASSSLSGTGVFYGYTF. The full variable domain, in which reference TRBV7-2 and TRBJ1-2 provide the parts outside the CDR3, is GAGVSQSPSNKVTEKGKDVELRCDPISGHTALYWYRQSLGQGLEFLIYFQGNSAPDKSGLPSDRFSAERTGGSVSTLTIQRTQQEDSAVYLCASSSLSGTGVFYGYTFGSGTRLTVV.

The table lists this clonotype with many counts. The chain employs TRBV4-3 and TRBJ1-6; the match to TRBD1 covers 9 bases. There are 16 residues in the CDR3. The germline gives CDR1 LGHNA, CDR2 YSLEER. Trimming removed 5 bases from V and 9 bases from J; junction bases left unmatched: 11. CDR3 sequence reads: CASSSAFPGQGSPLHF. Written as DNA, the CDR3 is TGCGCCAGCAGCTCAGCATTCCCGGGACAGGGTTCACCCCTCCACTTT.

In its sample, this clonotype was seen many times. J is TRBJ2-5 and V is TRBV5-1; no clear D. The V gene lost 4 bases and the J gene lost 5 bases, with 12 bases spanning the gap. The CDR3 length is 13 residues. Per the germline V gene, CDR1 is SGHRS and CDR2 is YFSETQ. The CDR3 DNA reads as TGCGCCAGCAGCCGGACGGGTCAGGAGACCCAGTACTTC. Translated, it gives CASSRTGQETQYF.

This clonotype was detected ten times or more. The V gene is TRBV6-2 or TRBV6-3, the J gene TRBJ2-2; D may be TRBD1 (5 bases). Germline CDR1 reads MNHEY; CDR2 reads SVGEGT. This CDR3 is built from 16 residues. V was clipped by 2 bases and J by 1 base, with 11 bases between them. The CDR3 loop reads CASSYPTEMNTGELFF. The CDR3 region has the DNA TGTGCCAGCAGTTACCCGACAGAGATGAACACCGGGGAGCTGTTTTTT.

This clonotype was found many times. V usage is TRBV25-1 and J usage is TRBJ1-5, with D uncertain. CDR3 length equals 16 residues. Trimming shortened V by 2 bases and J by 0 bases, and 11 bases separated the two germline ends. Per the germline V gene, CDR1 is MGHDK and CDR2 is SYGVNS. The CDR3 loop reads CASSETASLSNQPQHF. The CDR3 DNA sequence: TGTGCCAGCAGTGAAACAGCCAGTCTTAGCAATCAGCCCCAGCATTTT.

The chain recombines TRBV5-8 with TRBJ1-2; D remains unclear. Trimming took 3 bases from V and 5 from J, leaving 8 bases between them. The germline V gene encodes CDR1 SGHTS and CDR2 YDEGEE. The length of the CDR3 is 12 residues. The CDR3 DNA sequence: TGTGCCAGCAGCTGGTCCTTTTATGGCTACACCTTC. It translates to CASSWSFYGYTF.

This clonotype was counted ten times or more. V and J are TRBV2 and TRBJ1-1; 9 nucleotides line up with TRBD1. Trimming removed 3 bases from V and 7 bases from J; junction bases left unmatched: 6. Germline CDR1 SNHLY, CDR2 FYNNEI. The length of the CDR3 is 14 residues. This chain's CDR3 is CASSDGTGLGEAFF. The CDR3 DNA sequence: TGTGCCAGCAGTGACGGGACAGGGTTAGGTGAAGCTTTCTTT.

The table lists this clonotype with many counts. This chain joins TRBV5-1 and TRBJ2-2; D possibly corresponds to TRBD2 (5 bases). V lost 6 bases to trimming and J lost 3 bases, with 12 bases between them. The CDR3 has 14 residues. Germline CDR1 and CDR2: SGHRS and YFSETQ. The CDR3 DNA reads TGCGCCAGCACCCGGGGTGAATACACCGGGGAGCTGTTTTTT. Translating gives CASTRGEYTGELFF.

This clonotype was counted many times. DNA of the CDR3: TGTGCCGCAGGCAGGTTTTACAATGAGCAGTTCTTC. Its protein product is CAAGRFYNEQFF. The V and J genes are TRBV6-6 and TRBJ2-1; D unresolved. The V gene's germline CDR1 is MNHNY and CDR2 SVGAGI (reference sequence). Trimming shortened V by 11 bases and J by 4 bases, and 12 bases separated the two germline ends. The CDR3 extends over 12 amino acids.

This clonotype occurred many times. The V and J genes are TRBV7-2 and TRBJ1-1, with 8 bases matching TRBD1. Germline lookup yields CDR1 SGHTA and CDR2 FQGNSA. The CDR3 contains 15 residues. Trimming cost V 3 bases and J 7 bases; bases outside gene matches: 10. CDR3 nucleotides: TGTGCCAGCAGCTTGACCCCCGGGACAGGATATGAAGCTTTCTTT. This encodes CASSLTPGTGYEAFF.

This clonotype was picked up many times. This rearrangement joins TRBV4-1 to TRBJ2-5, with D possibly TRBD1 on 6 matching bases. The CDR3 contains 14 residues. The ends were cut back, 1 base at V and 5 bases at J, with 11 bases in the middle. Germline CDR1 reads MGHRA; CDR2 reads YSYEKL. CDR3 residues: CASSQVAGVETQYF. The CDR3 region has the DNA TGCGCCAGCAGCCAAGTCGCAGGGGTGGAGACCCAGTACTTC.

This clonotype was counted ten times or more. The rearrangement joins TRBV3-1 to TRBJ1-1; D gene ambiguous. CDR3 size: 12 residues. The ends were cut back, 1 base at V and 11 bases at J, with 11 bases in the middle. CDR1 is LGHDT, CDR2 YNNKEL, per germline (reference sequence). The CDR3 region is CASSQGRGLAFF. The CDR3 nucleotides read TGTGCCAGCAGCCAAGGTCGGGGTTTGGCTTTCTTT. Full variable domain (outside the CDR3, taken from reference TRBV3-1 and TRBJ1-1): DTAVSQTPKYLVTQMGNDKSIKCEQNLGHDTMYWYKQDSKKFLKIMFSYNNKELIINETVPNRFSPKSPDKAHLNLHINSLELGDSAVYFCASSQGRGLAFFGQGTRLTVV.

Ten or more counts support this clonotype. The chain combines TRBV7-2 with TRBJ2-7, with TRBD1 matching over 11 bases. Germline CDR1 is SGHTA and CDR2 is FQGNSA. The CDR3 runs 13 residues. With 3 bases clipped from V and 9 bases from J, the junction kept 4 bases outside the gene matches. The CDR3 is CASSLGTGGRQYF. The CDR3 DNA reads TGTGCCAGCAGCTTGGGGACAGGGGGTAGGCAGTACTTC.

This clonotype came up many times. The chain recombines TRBV7-9 with TRBJ2-6; TRBD1 aligns across 8 bases. J gave up 2 bases and V 6 bases, and 9 bases lay outside the gene matches. Germline loops: CDR1 SEHNR, CDR2 FQNEAQ (reference sequence). The CDR3 covers 17 residues. This CDR3 reads CASRRTGQGAGANVLTF. In DNA, the CDR3 is TGTGCCAGCAGAAGGACAGGGCAGGGGGCTGGGGCCAACGTCCTGACTTTC. Full variable domain (rest looked up from reference TRBV7-9 and TRBJ2-6): DTGVSQNPRHKITKRGQNVTFRCDPISEHNRLYWYRQTLGQGPEFLTYFQNEAQLEKSRLLSDRFSAERPKGSFSTLEIQRTEQGDSAMYLCASRRTGQGAGANVLTFGAGSRLTVL.

This sequence joins TRBV10-3 and TRBJ2-4; D call uncertain. The germline V and J ends were trimmed by 3 bases and 0 bases, with 12 bases remaining between them. The CDR3 consists of 16 residues. CDR1 and CDR2 from the germline V gene are ENHRY and SYGVKD. The CDR3 is CAISDQEPLAKNIQYF. CDR3 nucleotide sequence: TGTGCCATCAGTGATCAAGAACCTTTAGCCAAAAACATTCAGTACTTC.

This clonotype appeared many times. The chain carries TRBV18 and TRBJ2-3, with 11 bases that match TRBD2. Unmatched junction bases numbered 4, after V lost 3 bases and J lost 2 bases. The CDR3 covers 16 residues. CDR1 is KGHSH, CDR2 LQKENI, per germline. CDR3 in DNA: TGTGCCAGCTCACCTCTAGCGGGGGGCAACACAGATACGCAGTATTTT. Translation gives CASSPLAGGNTDTQYF.

This clonotype was detected ten times or more. The genes are TRBV4-2 and TRBJ1-6, with D possibly TRBD1 on 6 matching bases. The CDR3 is 16 residues long. Germline V CDR1 and CDR2: LGHNA, YNFKEQ. Deletions cut 4 bases from V and 6 bases from J, with 16 bases between. The CDR3 region is CASSPDIQGRNSPLHF. CDR3 bases: TGTGCCAGCAGCCCCGATATCCAGGGGCGTAATTCACCCCTCCACTTT.

As to this clonotype: Since a much larger clone is just one base distant, this may be a read error. This chain links TRBV29-1 with TRBJ2-1, with a possible D match to TRBD2 (6 bases). Judging by the DNA end, TRBJ2-7 fits better; the J call may be wrong. There are 11 residues in the CDR3. Germline CDR1 and CDR2: SQVTM and ANQGSEA. CDR3 DNA: TGCTCCGGGGGAGATTACAATGAGCAGTACTTC. Translating gives CSGGDYNEQYF.

This clonotype was seen at least ten times. The rearrangement joins TRBV5-4 to TRBJ2-1, with 10 positions matching TRBD2. V lost 5 bases, J lost 7 bases, and 6 bases stayed unmatched. This CDR3 region has 14 residues. Germline CDR1 SGHNT, CDR2 YYREEE (reference sequence). DNA for the CDR3: TGTGCCAGCAGAGCGGGGGGGCGGGGGAATGAGCAGTTCTTC. This encodes CASRAGGRGNEQFF.